These T cell receptor beta chains were read from a single sample in a study of cytomegalovirus exposure and HLA in healthy donors. Only in-frame clones appear in the TCRdb table, and some are missing; sequencing was by immunoSEQ multiplex PCR. Of 50,000 to 80,000 clones in the sample, about 89% were seen once. What was sequenced was PBMCs. The receptors derive from a young woman in good health and CMV-seronegative. CDR3s include the opening cysteine and the closing phenylalanine or tryptophan. D genes are given only for firm matches. Not all rows give a size; the values are once, few, many and, for expanded clones, a class.

>TRBV4-3|NA|TRBD1|TRBJ2-7
TGCGCCAGCAGCCGGGGACAGGGGGGGGCCTACGAGCAGTACTTC
CASSRGQGGAYEQYF
>TRBV6-1|NA|TRBD1|TRBJ1-5
TGTGCCAGCAGTGATCCCCGACAGGGGGGAAATCAGCCCCAGCATTTT
CASSDPRQGGNQPQHF
>TRBV23-1|once|TRBD1|TRBJ2-1
TGCGCCAGCAGTCTTAACGACAGGGAGTCCTACAATGAGCAGTTCTTC
CASSLNDRESYNEQFF
>TRBV6-5|NA|TRBD1|TRBJ1-1
TGTGCCAGCCGCTTGGCAGGGGGCTGGAACACTGAAGCTTTCTTT
CASRLAGGWNTEAFF
>TRBV6-1|NA|NA|TRBJ2-3
TGTGCCAGCAGGTCCCCGACAGACACAGATACGCAGTATTTT
CASRSPTDTDTQYF
>TRBV7-2|NA|NA|TRBJ2-1
TGTGCCAGCAGCTTACAGGGTTACAATGAGCAGTTCTTC
CASSLQGYNEQFF
>TRBV29-1|NA|NA|TRBJ1-2
TGCAGCGTTGGCCCGGCGGGGGCGCTCCTTGGCTACACCTTC
CSVGPAGALLGYTF
>TRBV19|NA|NA|TRBJ1-3
TGTGCCAGTAGTATCGCGGGGCTCCTGGGGTCTGGAAACACCATATATTTT
CASSIAGLLGSGNTIYF
>TRBV19|NA|NA|TRBJ1-2
TGTGCCAGTAGTTCGCCCTCGAGCTTTTATGGCTACACCTTC
CASSSPSSFYGYTF
>TRBV19|NA|NA|TRBJ2-7
TGTGCCAGTAGTTCGTCGTACAGGGCTGACTACGAGCAGTACTTC
CASSSSYRADYEQYF
>TRBV2|NA|NA|TRBJ1-1
TGTGCCACCGTACCCGAGGTGAACACTGAAGCTTTCTTT
CATVPEVNTEAFF
>TRBV15|NA|NA|TRBJ2-3
TGTGCCACCAGCGTTAGGACTGCTAGCACAGATACGCAGTATTTT
CATSVRTASTDTQYF
>TRBV7-2|NA|TRBD1|TRBJ2-7
TGTGCCAGCAGCTTGGGACAGTCGCGCTCCTACGAGCAGTACTTC
CASSLGQSRSYEQYF
>TRBV11-2|NA|NA|TRBJ2-3
TGTGCCAGCAGCCGAGGGTCGCCCTGGGATACGCAGTATTTT
CASSRGSPWDTQYF
>TRBV5-1|NA|NA|TRBJ2-5
TGCGCCAGCAGCTTGGCAAGCACCTCCGCGGAGACCCAGTACTTC
CASSLASTSAETQYF
>TRBV11-2|NA|NA|TRBJ1-2
TGTGCCAGCAGCCCAGGAGGGAGAACTAACTATGGCTACACCTTC
CASSPGGRTNYGYTF
>TRBV5-1|NA|TRBD1|TRBJ2-7
TGCGCCAGCAGCACGGGACAGTCCTACGAGCAGTACTTC
CASSTGQSYEQYF
>TRBV28|NA|TRBD1|TRBJ1-5
TGTGCCAGCAGTCAAGACCGGGACAGGGGAAATCAGCCCCAGCATTTT
CASSQDRDRGNQPQHF
>TRBV10-3|NA|NA|TRBJ2-3
TGTGCCATCAGCGACCTGAGGTCGTGGCAGTATTTT
CAISDLRSWQYF
>TRBV19|NA|TRBD1|TRBJ1-4
TGTGCCAGTAGTCGGACAGGGATTAATGAAAAACTGTTTTTT
CASSRTGINEKLFF
>TRBV6-5|NA|NA|TRBJ2-5
TGTGCCAGCAGTCAGGGAGAGACCCAGTACTTC
CASSQGETQYF
>TRBV29-1|NA|TRBD1|TRBJ2-1
TGCAGCGTTGAATATCGGGTCCAGGGGGCCAATGAGCAGTTCTTC
CSVEYRVQGANEQFF
>TRBV6-5|NA|NA|TRBJ1-3
TGTGCCAGCAGTTACCAGGGTGGGTCTGGAAACACCATATATTTT
CASSYQGGSGNTIYF
>TRBV27|NA|NA|TRBJ2-4
TGTGCCAGCAGTTTATTGACAGTAGCCAAAAACATTCAGTACTTC
CASSLLTVAKNIQYF
>TRBV27|NA|NA|TRBJ2-3
TGTGCCAGCAGTTTAGTCTATCCCGGGCGGGACCGCACAGATACGCAGTATTTT
CASSLVYPGRDRTDTQYF
>TRBV6-1|NA|TRBD2|TRBJ2-7
TGTGCCAGCAGTGGGCAAAGCGGGGGGATTTACGAGCAGTACTTC
CASSGQSGGIYEQYF
>TRBV4-3|NA|NA|TRBJ1-4
TGCGCCAGCAGCCAAGACAGGGGAGGGGGAAAACTGTTTTTT
CASSQDRGGGKLFF
>TRBV6-6|NA|NA|TRBJ2-1
TGTGCCAGCAGATCCTCGACGGGGAGCTCCTACAATGAGCAGTTCTTC
CASRSSTGSSYNEQFF
>TRBV7-2|NA|NA|TRBJ2-7
TGTGCCAGCAGCTTAGCGAGAGGACTAACAGCGAGGTCCCACGAGCAGTACTTC
CASSLARGLTARSHEQYF
>TRBV4-1|once|TRBD1|TRBJ1-1
TGCGCCAGCAGCCAAGGGCAGGGGGTTAACACTGAAGCTTTCTTT
CASSQGQGVNTEAFF
>TRBV5-4|NA|TRBD2|TRBJ2-3
TGTGCCAGCAGCTTGGTGACTAGCGGGAGTTACGGGTCGCAGTATTTT
CASSLVTSGSYGSQYF
>TRBV4-1|few|NA|TRBJ2-7
TGCGCCAGCAGCCAAGAAGTAGCGCTACCGCAGTACTTC
CASSQEVALPQYF
>TRBV5-1|NA|TRBD2|TRBJ2-5
TGCGCCAGCAGCTTGGTGCGGACTAGCGGGGCCGGGTACCAAGAGACCCAGTACTTC
CASSLVRTSGAGYQETQYF
>TRBV29-1|NA|NA|TRBJ2-5
TGCAGCGTTGAAAGGCAGGGTAGGGAGACCCAGTACTTC
CSVERQGRETQYF
>TRBV20-1|NA|NA|TRBJ2-1
TGCAGTGTTGCCGCCGGTGGCGGGGAGTTCTTC
CSVAAGGGEFF
>TRBV4-1|NA|NA|TRBJ1-6
TGCGCCAGCAGCCAAGTGGTCCAGGGCGTATCCCCCCTCCACTTT
CASSQVVQGVSPLHF